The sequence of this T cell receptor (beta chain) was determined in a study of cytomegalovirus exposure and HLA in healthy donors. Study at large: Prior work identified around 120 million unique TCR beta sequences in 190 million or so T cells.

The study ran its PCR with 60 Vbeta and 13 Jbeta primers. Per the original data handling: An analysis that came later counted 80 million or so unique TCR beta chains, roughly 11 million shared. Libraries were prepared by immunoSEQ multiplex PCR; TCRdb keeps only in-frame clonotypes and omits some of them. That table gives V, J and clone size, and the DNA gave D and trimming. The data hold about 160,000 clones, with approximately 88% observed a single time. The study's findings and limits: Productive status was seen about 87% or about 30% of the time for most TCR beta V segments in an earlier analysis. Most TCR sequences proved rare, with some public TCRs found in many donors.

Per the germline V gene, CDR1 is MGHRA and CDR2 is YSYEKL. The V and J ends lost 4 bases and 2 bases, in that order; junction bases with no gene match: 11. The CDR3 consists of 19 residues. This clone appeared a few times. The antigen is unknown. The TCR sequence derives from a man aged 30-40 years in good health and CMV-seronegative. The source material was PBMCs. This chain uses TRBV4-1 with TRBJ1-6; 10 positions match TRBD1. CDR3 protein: CASSLKGTGAGAYNSPLHF. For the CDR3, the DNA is TGCGCCAGCAGCCTCAAAGGGACAGGGGCAGGCGCCTATAATTCACCCCTCCACTTT.